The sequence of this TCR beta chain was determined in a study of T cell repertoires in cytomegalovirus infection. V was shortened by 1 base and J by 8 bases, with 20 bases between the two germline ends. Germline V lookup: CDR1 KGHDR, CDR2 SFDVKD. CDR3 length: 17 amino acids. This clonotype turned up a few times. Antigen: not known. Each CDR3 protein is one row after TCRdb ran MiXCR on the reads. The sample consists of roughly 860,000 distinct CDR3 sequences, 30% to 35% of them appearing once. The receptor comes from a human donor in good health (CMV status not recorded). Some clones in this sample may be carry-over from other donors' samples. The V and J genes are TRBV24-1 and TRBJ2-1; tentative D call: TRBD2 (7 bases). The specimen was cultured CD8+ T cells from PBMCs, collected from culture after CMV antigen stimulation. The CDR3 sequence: CATSDFPRGAGSDEQFF. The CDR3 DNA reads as TGTGCCACCAGTGATTTCCCACGGGGGGCCGGTTCGGATGAGCAGTTCTTC.